This entry lists 8 T cell receptor beta chains sequenced from one sample in a study of T-cell reconstitution after alpha-beta-depleted transplantation in children. Unique molecular identifiers were incorporated into the prepared TCRbeta library. TCRdb re-derived calls from the PCR reads in MiXCR, one entry per CDR3 protein. The sample contains 200,000 to 250,000 distinct CDR3 sequences, 8% to 10% of which appear only once. The sample in question was PBMCs from the stem cell graft donor, obtained from the stem cell graft. These receptors all come from a human donor who donated a stem cell graft to a child with acute lymphoblastic leukemia.

The table lists this clonotype with many counts. This sequence joins TRBV10-2 and TRBJ1-5; tentatively, D is TRBD1 (5 bases). V lost 8 bases and J lost 7, with 18 bases in between. Per the germline V gene, CDR1 is WSHSY and CDR2 is SAAADI. The CDR3 is 14 residues long. The CDR3 region is CASGYSGKGQPQHF. The CDR3 nucleotides are TGCGCCAGCGGTTACTCGGGCAAGGGGCAGCCCCAGCATTTT.

This clonotype was observed a handful of times. The chain recombines TRBV12-3 or TRBV12-4 with TRBJ2-7; D call uncertain. This CDR3 region has 13 residues. V lost 2 bases and J 1 base, leaving 6 bases between the germline ends. CDR3 in amino acids: CASSLQQSYEQYF. The CDR3 region has the DNA TGTGCCAGCAGTTTACAGCAGTCCTACGAGCAGTACTTC.

In this sample, this clonotype turned up many times. J is TRBJ2-5 and V is TRBV5-1; D not certain. Germline loops: CDR1 SGHRS, CDR2 YFSETQ. The CDR3 has 12 amino acids. V was shortened by 5 bases and J by 7 bases, with 12 bases between the two germline ends. The CDR3 loop reads CASSSDQRTQYF. The CDR3 nucleotides read TGCGCCAGCAGTTCCGACCAGAGGACCCAGTACTTC.

The chain combines TRBV5-1 with TRBJ2-1; perhaps D is TRBD1 or TRBD2 (6 bases each). The V and J ends lost 6 bases and 0 bases respectively, with 16 bases between them. Germline-derived CDR1 and CDR2 are SGHRS and YFSETQ. The CDR3 extends over 16 amino acids. CDR3 DNA: TGCGCCAGCACCGTGGGGGGCCGGCGCTCCTACAATGAGCAGTTCTTC. Residues: CASTVGGRRSYNEQFF.

The chain couples TRBV20-1 to TRBJ1-1; D gene uncertain. The V gene lost 3 bases and the J gene lost 4 bases, with 9 bases spanning the gap. Germline V lookup: CDR1 DFQATT, CDR2 SNEGSKA (reference sequence). The CDR3 length is 12 residues. CDR3 nucleotides: TGCAGTGCTAGCCCGCTGGGCACTGAAGCTTTCTTT. It codes for CSASPLGTEAFF.

J is TRBJ2-7 and V is TRBV12-3 or TRBV12-4; a weak D match, TRBD1 (6 bases). The CDR3 extends over 13 amino acids. The ends were cut back, 2 bases at V and 6 bases at J, with 11 bases in the middle. This chain's CDR3 is CASSLLQGREQYF. CDR3 sequence (DNA): TGTGCCAGCAGTTTACTGCAGGGGCGCGAGCAGTACTTC.

This clonotype was observed a few times. The rearrangement joins TRBV12-3 or TRBV12-4 to TRBJ2-3, with 8 nucleotides matching TRBD2. CDR3 length: 15 residues. The V gene end was trimmed by 9 bases and the J gene end by 4 bases; junction bases not matched to a gene: 12. The CDR3 spells CASLALAGGADTQYF. CDR3 bases: TGTGCCAGTCTTGCCCTAGCGGGTGGGGCAGATACGCAGTATTTT.

This clonotype was detected a few times. The chain combines TRBV7-9 with TRBJ1-2; the D gene is possibly TRBD1 (6 bases). The CDR3 length is 15 residues. CDR1 SEHNR and CDR2 FQNEAQ come from the germline V gene (reference sequence). V lost 5 bases and J lost 0, with 13 bases in between. Here the CDR3 DNA reads TGTGCCAGCAGCCACCGGGACACCCCTAACTATGGCTACACCTTC. Amino acids: CASSHRDTPNYGYTF.